This is a list of T cell receptor beta chains from one sample in a study of identical twins. TCRdb itself ran the 5' RACE reads through MiXCR, one entry per CDR3 protein. The sample holds roughly 720,000 distinct CDR3 sequences; about 18% are singletons and the top ten take over 10%. These data were likewise used in another study, on T cells expressing NK-cell markers.

Sequences were obtained from PBMCs. Receptor source: a woman aged 18-35 years in good health. Both conserved end residues are part of each CDR3. Each record gives: J gene, clone size, V gene, D gene, CDR3 DNA, CDR3 protein. The D gene is left open where the match is weak. Part of the rows lack a size; the others show once, few, many or a class for expanded clones.

J gene: TRBJ2-2
clone size: .
V gene: TRBV20-1
D gene: .
CDR3 DNA: TGCAGTGCTTCTCCCCTAGGAACCGGGGAGCTGTTTTTT
CDR3 protein: CSASPLGTGELFF

J gene: TRBJ2-1
clone size: few
V gene: TRBV10-2
D gene: TRBD2
CDR3 DNA: TGCGCCAGCAGTGGAAGCGGGAGGGCGGGGAATGAGCAGTTCTTC
CDR3 protein: CASSGSGRAGNEQFF

J gene: TRBJ2-1
clone size: .
V gene: TRBV20-1
D gene: TRBD2
CDR3 DNA: TGCAGTGCGCCGTCCGGGACTAGAGGATACAATGAGCAGTTCTTC
CDR3 protein: CSAPSGTRGYNEQFF

J gene: TRBJ1-1
clone size: .
V gene: TRBV5-6
D gene: .
CDR3 DNA: TGTGCCAGCAGCATCATAGACAGTGAAGCTTTCTTT
CDR3 protein: CASSIIDSEAFF

J gene: TRBJ2-7
clone size: few
V gene: TRBV5-1
D gene: TRBD1
CDR3 DNA: TGCGCCAGCAGCTTGGAAACAGGGGGCCTATCCTACGAGCAGTACTTC
CDR3 protein: CASSLETGGLSYEQYF

J gene: TRBJ2-1
clone size: few
V gene: TRBV6-5
D gene: TRBD2
CDR3 DNA: TGTGCCAGCAGTTACTCCCTAGCGGACCACAATGAGCAGTTCTTC
CDR3 protein: CASSYSLADHNEQFF

J gene: TRBJ1-2
clone size: few
V gene: TRBV6-1
D gene: TRBD1
CDR3 DNA: TGTGCCAGCAGGCAGACAGGGACCTTAGTTAACTATGGCTACACCTTC
CDR3 protein: CASRQTGTLVNYGYTF

J gene: TRBJ2-1
clone size: few
V gene: TRBV20-1
D gene: .
CDR3 DNA: TGCAGTGGGCGTCCCTACAATGAGCAGTTCTTC
CDR3 protein: CSGRPYNEQFF

J gene: TRBJ1-2
clone size: .
V gene: TRBV6-5
D gene: .
CDR3 DNA: TGTGCCAGCAGTTACACCGACAGGACCGGCTGGGGCTACACCTTC
CDR3 protein: CASSYTDRTGWGYTF

J gene: TRBJ1-1
clone size: .
V gene: TRBV20-1
D gene: .
CDR3 DNA: TGCAGTGCTAGGGGGGGACCGAACACTGAAGCTTTCTTT
CDR3 protein: CSARGGPNTEAFF

J gene: TRBJ2-2
clone size: .
V gene: TRBV12-3/TRBV12-4
D gene: TRBD1
CDR3 DNA: TGTGCCAGCACCCCGGGACAGGGTTACACCGGGGAGCTGTTTTTT
CDR3 protein: CASTPGQGYTGELFF

J gene: TRBJ1-1
clone size: .
V gene: TRBV10-1
D gene: TRBD1
CDR3 DNA: TGCGCCAGCAGCGACAGGGTTGACACTGAAGCTTTCTTT
CDR3 protein: CASSDRVDTEAFF

J gene: TRBJ2-7
clone size: few
V gene: TRBV7-9
D gene: .
CDR3 DNA: TGTGCCAGCAGCTTAAGTGGGACCGGATCCCTCAGGGAGCAGTACTTC
CDR3 protein: CASSLSGTGSLREQYF

J gene: TRBJ1-2
clone size: few
V gene: TRBV6-5
D gene: .
CDR3 DNA: TGTGCCAGCAGTTACGCGCAGGGTGACTATGGCTACACCTTC
CDR3 protein: CASSYAQGDYGYTF

J gene: TRBJ1-5
clone size: few
V gene: TRBV3-1
D gene: .
CDR3 DNA: TGTGCCCCCACGCCGACGCTAGGCGTGGATCAGCCCCAGCATTTT
CDR3 protein: CAPTPTLGVDQPQHF

J gene: TRBJ2-1
clone size: few
V gene: TRBV5-1
D gene: TRBD2
CDR3 DNA: TGCGCCAGCAGCTTGGCTCCGGGGGGGCAAGGTGAGCAGTTCTTC
CDR3 protein: CASSLAPGGQGEQFF

J gene: TRBJ2-2
clone size: many
V gene: TRBV12-3/TRBV12-4
D gene: .
CDR3 DNA: TGTGCCAGCAGTTTACGGGCAGCCGCGAACACCGGGGAGCTGTTTTTT
CDR3 protein: CASSLRAAANTGELFF

J gene: TRBJ2-2
clone size: many
V gene: TRBV2
D gene: TRBD2
CDR3 DNA: TGTGCCAGCAGACACGATCGGACTAGCGGGGGGAACACCGGGGAGCTGTTTTTT
CDR3 protein: CASRHDRTSGGNTGELFF

J gene: TRBJ2-2
clone size: .
V gene: TRBV28
D gene: TRBD2
CDR3 DNA: TGTGCCAGCAGTTTCAGACTAGCGGGAGTTACCGGGGAGCTGTTTTTT
CDR3 protein: CASSFRLAGVTGELFF

J gene: TRBJ2-1
clone size: .
V gene: TRBV5-1
D gene: TRBD2
CDR3 DNA: TGCGCCAGCAGCGGGCCTAGCGGGGGGGCCCATGAGCAGTTCTTC
CDR3 protein: CASSGPSGGAHEQFF

J gene: TRBJ2-5
clone size: few
V gene: TRBV24-1
D gene: .
CDR3 DNA: TGTGCCACCAGTGATTTGTTCCAAGAGACCCAGTACTTC
CDR3 protein: CATSDLFQETQYF

J gene: TRBJ2-3
clone size: many
V gene: TRBV10-2
D gene: .
CDR3 DNA: TGCGCCAGCAGTGGGACTGAGACAGATACGCAGTATTTT
CDR3 protein: CASSGTETDTQYF

J gene: TRBJ2-3
clone size: .
V gene: TRBV5-1
D gene: .
CDR3 DNA: TGCGCCAGCAGCTTGGGGCCGACTGGCACAGATACGCAGTATTTT
CDR3 protein: CASSLGPTGTDTQYF

J gene: TRBJ2-7
clone size: few
V gene: TRBV10-3
D gene: TRBD1
CDR3 DNA: TGTGCCATCAGTGAGGGGACAGGGGGTTACGAGCAGTACTTC
CDR3 protein: CAISEGTGGYEQYF

J gene: TRBJ2-3
clone size: few
V gene: TRBV6-1
D gene: TRBD2
CDR3 DNA: TGTGCCAGCAGTGGCAGGGCGGGAGCCGGCACAGATACGCAGTATTTT
CDR3 protein: CASSGRAGAGTDTQYF

J gene: TRBJ2-2
clone size: few
V gene: TRBV10-3
D gene: .
CDR3 DNA: TGTGCCATCAGTGGGGACCTCAGCGCGAACACCGGGGAGCTGTTTTTT
CDR3 protein: CAISGDLSANTGELFF

J gene: TRBJ2-7
clone size: few
V gene: TRBV24-1
D gene: TRBD2
CDR3 DNA: TGTGCCACCAGTGATTCTCGAGCGGGAGGTGAGCAGTACTTC
CDR3 protein: CATSDSRAGGEQYF

J gene: TRBJ2-1
clone size: few
V gene: TRBV20-1
D gene: .
CDR3 DNA: TGCAGTGCTAGATCCCCGGAGATAAATGAGCAGTTCTTC
CDR3 protein: CSARSPEINEQFF

J gene: TRBJ2-1
clone size: .
V gene: TRBV20-1
D gene: .
CDR3 DNA: TGCAGTGCCACAGGGACCTGGAGTACCTACAATGAGCAGTTCTTC
CDR3 protein: CSATGTWSTYNEQFF

J gene: TRBJ2-2
clone size: many
V gene: TRBV5-1
D gene: TRBD1
CDR3 DNA: TGCGCCAGCAGCTTGTCACAGGGGACCACCGGGGAGCTGTTTTTT
CDR3 protein: CASSLSQGTTGELFF

J gene: TRBJ2-7
clone size: .
V gene: TRBV27
D gene: .
CDR3 DNA: TGTGCCAGCGCAACCCGTGGGGAGCAGTACTTC
CDR3 protein: CASATRGEQYF

J gene: TRBJ2-1
clone size: few
V gene: TRBV25-1
D gene: .
CDR3 DNA: TGTGCCAGCAGTGCTTCCTGGGAGTCCTACAATGAGCAGTTCTTC
CDR3 protein: CASSASWESYNEQFF

J gene: TRBJ2-5
clone size: .
V gene: TRBV5-1
D gene: .
CDR3 DNA: TGCGCCAGCAGCGATACTCGGGGCGGCGAGACCCAGTACTTC
CDR3 protein: CASSDTRGGETQYF

J gene: TRBJ1-2
clone size: few
V gene: TRBV5-4
D gene: TRBD1
CDR3 DNA: TGTGCCAGCAGCCAGAGTAGGGACAGCACTAACTATGGCTACACCTTC
CDR3 protein: CASSQSRDSTNYGYTF

J gene: TRBJ2-7
clone size: few
V gene: TRBV12-3/TRBV12-4
D gene: .
CDR3 DNA: TGTGCCAGCAGTTTTGGGGGGTTTCGCTACGAGCAGTACTTC
CDR3 protein: CASSFGGFRYEQYF

J gene: TRBJ2-7
clone size: many
V gene: TRBV12-3/TRBV12-4
D gene: TRBD1
CDR3 DNA: TGTGCCAGCAGTTTGGGGACAGGGGAGTCGGACGAGCAGTACTTC
CDR3 protein: CASSLGTGESDEQYF

J gene: TRBJ2-2
clone size: few
V gene: TRBV12-3/TRBV12-4
D gene: TRBD2
CDR3 DNA: TGTGCCAGCAGTTCCCTCGGGGCGGGGGTGTACACCGGGGAGCTGTTTTTT
CDR3 protein: CASSSLGAGVYTGELFF

J gene: TRBJ2-3
clone size: .
V gene: TRBV4-2
D gene: .
CDR3 DNA: TGTGCCAGCAGCCCTAGAGGAGGAGATACGCAGTATTTT
CDR3 protein: CASSPRGGDTQYF

J gene: TRBJ2-5
clone size: many
V gene: TRBV29-1
D gene: TRBD2
CDR3 DNA: TGCAGCGTTGTCAGGGGACTAGCGGGGGGGCGGATTCACTTC
CDR3 protein: CSVVRGLAGGRIHF

J gene: TRBJ2-1
clone size: many
V gene: TRBV6-6
D gene: .
CDR3 DNA: TGTGCCAGCAGTTACAGTATTAATGAGCAGTTCTTC
CDR3 protein: CASSYSINEQFF

J gene: TRBJ2-1
clone size: few
V gene: TRBV5-1
D gene: TRBD1
CDR3 DNA: TGCGCCAGCAGCCGGACAGGGTTGAATGAGCAGTTCTTC
CDR3 protein: CASSRTGLNEQFF

J gene: TRBJ2-7
clone size: .
V gene: TRBV14
D gene: TRBD1
CDR3 DNA: TGTGCCAGCAGCCAGGACAGGGGGCGAATTGTCGAGCAGTACTTC
CDR3 protein: CASSQDRGRIVEQYF

J gene: TRBJ2-7
clone size: few
V gene: TRBV7-9
D gene: TRBD2
CDR3 DNA: TGTGCCAGCAGCCCGTACATGGGGGGGTACGAGCAGTACTTC
CDR3 protein: CASSPYMGGYEQYF

J gene: TRBJ2-7
clone size: .
V gene: TRBV6-5
D gene: .
CDR3 DNA: TGTGCCAGCAGTTCCCTAGCGCTGGCCACCTACGAGCAGTACTTC
CDR3 protein: CASSSLALATYEQYF

J gene: TRBJ2-1
clone size: few
V gene: TRBV9
D gene: .
CDR3 DNA: TGTGCCAGCAGCGTTTCTCTCTACAATGAGCAGTTCTTC
CDR3 protein: CASSVSLYNEQFF

J gene: TRBJ1-5
clone size: .
V gene: TRBV12-3/TRBV12-4
D gene: .
CDR3 DNA: TGTGCCAGCAGTGGACAGCCTCTTAGCAATCAGCCCCAGCATTTT
CDR3 protein: CASSGQPLSNQPQHF

J gene: TRBJ2-1
clone size: few
V gene: TRBV16
D gene: TRBD2
CDR3 DNA: TGTGCCAGCAGCCAACGATTCGGGACTAGCACGGGGGGTGAGCAGTTCTTC
CDR3 protein: CASSQRFGTSTGGEQFF

J gene: TRBJ2-1
clone size: .
V gene: TRBV6-2/TRBV6-3
D gene: .
CDR3 DNA: TGTGCCAGCAGAACCCCTATAAGGAGCTCCTACAATGAGCAGTTCTTC
CDR3 protein: CASRTPIRSSYNEQFF

J gene: TRBJ1-2
clone size: few
V gene: TRBV29-1
D gene: .
CDR3 DNA: TGCAGCGCGGGGGGATCGGATGGCTACACCTTC
CDR3 protein: CSAGGSDGYTF

J gene: TRBJ2-1
clone size: few
V gene: TRBV5-5
D gene: TRBD1
CDR3 DNA: TGTGCCAGCAGATCAGGACAGGGGGGGTACAATGAGCAGTTCTTC
CDR3 protein: CASRSGQGGYNEQFF

J gene: TRBJ2-7
clone size: .
V gene: TRBV20-1
D gene: TRBD2
CDR3 DNA: TGCAGTGCTAGAGATCAGGGACTAGCGGGAGGTAGTAGGTACGAGCAGTACTTC
CDR3 protein: CSARDQGLAGGSRYEQYF

J gene: TRBJ2-7
clone size: .
V gene: TRBV25-1
D gene: .
CDR3 DNA: TGTGCCAGCACAGGGAGCAAAGGGTACGAGCAGTACTTC
CDR3 protein: CASTGSKGYEQYF

J gene: TRBJ2-7
clone size: .
V gene: TRBV20-1
D gene: .
CDR3 DNA: TGCAGTGCTAGAGTAGACGGCTACGAGCAGTACTTC
CDR3 protein: CSARVDGYEQYF

J gene: TRBJ2-1
clone size: few
V gene: TRBV5-5
D gene: .
CDR3 DNA: TGTGCCAGTTCGTCCCCGGACTTTACCTACAATGAGCAGTTCTTC
CDR3 protein: CASSSPDFTYNEQFF

J gene: TRBJ2-7
clone size: few
V gene: TRBV6-1
D gene: TRBD1
CDR3 DNA: TGTGCCAGCAGCAAGGGTCACAGGGGCCCCTACGAGCAGTACTTC
CDR3 protein: CASSKGHRGPYEQYF

J gene: TRBJ2-7
clone size: .
V gene: TRBV6-1
D gene: .
CDR3 DNA: TGTGCCAGCAGCCCCCTTAACCGCGAGGGCTCCAACGAGCAGTACTTC
CDR3 protein: CASSPLNREGSNEQYF